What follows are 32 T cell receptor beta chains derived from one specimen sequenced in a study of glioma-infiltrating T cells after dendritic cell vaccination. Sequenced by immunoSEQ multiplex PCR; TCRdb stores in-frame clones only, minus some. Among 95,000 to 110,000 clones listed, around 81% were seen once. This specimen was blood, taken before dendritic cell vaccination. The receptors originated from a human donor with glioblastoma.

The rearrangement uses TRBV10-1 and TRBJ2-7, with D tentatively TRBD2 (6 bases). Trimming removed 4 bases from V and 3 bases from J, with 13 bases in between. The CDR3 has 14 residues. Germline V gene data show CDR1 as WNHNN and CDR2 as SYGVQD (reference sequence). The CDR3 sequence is CASSAGTAYYEQYF. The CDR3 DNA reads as TGCGCCAGCAGTGCCGGGACTGCCTACTACGAGCAGTACTTC.

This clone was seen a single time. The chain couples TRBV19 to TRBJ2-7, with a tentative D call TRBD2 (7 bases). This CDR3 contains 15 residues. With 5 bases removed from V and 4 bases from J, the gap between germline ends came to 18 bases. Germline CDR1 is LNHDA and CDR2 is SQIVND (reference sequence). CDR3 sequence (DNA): TGTGCCAGTAGTCGGGGAGGGGGAATTACTTACGAGCAGTACTTC. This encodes CASSRGGGITYEQYF.

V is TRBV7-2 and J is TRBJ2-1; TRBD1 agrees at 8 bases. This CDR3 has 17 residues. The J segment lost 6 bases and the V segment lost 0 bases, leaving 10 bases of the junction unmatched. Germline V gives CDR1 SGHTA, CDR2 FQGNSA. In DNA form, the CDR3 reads TGTGCCAGCAGCTTAGCAGTAGGACAGGGAAAACTCAATGAGCAGTTCTTC. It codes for CASSLAVGQGKLNEQFF.

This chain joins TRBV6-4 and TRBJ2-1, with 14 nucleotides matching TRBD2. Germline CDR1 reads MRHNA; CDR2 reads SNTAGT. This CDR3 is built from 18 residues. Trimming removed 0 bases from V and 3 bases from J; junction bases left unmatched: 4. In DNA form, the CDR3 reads TGTGCCAGCAGTGACTCCCGGACTAGCGGGGGGAACTACAATGAGCAGTTCTTC. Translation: CASSDSRTSGGNYNEQFF.

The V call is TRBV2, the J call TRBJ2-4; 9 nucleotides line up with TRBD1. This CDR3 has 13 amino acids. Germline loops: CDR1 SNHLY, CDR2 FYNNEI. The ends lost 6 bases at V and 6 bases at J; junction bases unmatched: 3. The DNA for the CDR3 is TGTGCCAGCAGGGACAGGGGAAGAAACATTCAGTACTTC. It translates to CASRDRGRNIQYF.

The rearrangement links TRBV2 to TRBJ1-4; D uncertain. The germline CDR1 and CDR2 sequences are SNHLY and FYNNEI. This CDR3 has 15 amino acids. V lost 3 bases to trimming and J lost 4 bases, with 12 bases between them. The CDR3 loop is CASSEEGADNEKLFF. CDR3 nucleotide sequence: TGTGCCAGCAGTGAGGAGGGAGCGGATAATGAAAAACTGTTTTTT.

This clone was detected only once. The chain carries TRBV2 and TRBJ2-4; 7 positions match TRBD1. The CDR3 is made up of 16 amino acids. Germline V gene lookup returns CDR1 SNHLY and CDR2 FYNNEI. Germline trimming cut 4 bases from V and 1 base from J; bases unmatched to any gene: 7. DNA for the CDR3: TGTGCCAGCAGTGCGGTAGGGGGCCTGGCCAAAAACATTCAGTACTTC. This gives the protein CASSAVGGLAKNIQYF. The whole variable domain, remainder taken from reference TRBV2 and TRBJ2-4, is EPEVTQTPSHQVTQMGQEVILRCVPISNHLYFYWYRQILGQKVEFLVSFYNNEISEKSEIFDDQFSVERPDGSNFTLKIRSTKLEDSAMYFCASSAVGGLAKNIQYFGAGTRLSVL.

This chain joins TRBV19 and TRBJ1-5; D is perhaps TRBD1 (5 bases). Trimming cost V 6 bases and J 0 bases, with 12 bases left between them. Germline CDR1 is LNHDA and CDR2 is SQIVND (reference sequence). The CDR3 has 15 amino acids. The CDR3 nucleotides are TGTGCCAGTAGCGCATCGGGGGATAGCAATCAGCCCCAGCATTTT. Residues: CASSASGDSNQPQHF.

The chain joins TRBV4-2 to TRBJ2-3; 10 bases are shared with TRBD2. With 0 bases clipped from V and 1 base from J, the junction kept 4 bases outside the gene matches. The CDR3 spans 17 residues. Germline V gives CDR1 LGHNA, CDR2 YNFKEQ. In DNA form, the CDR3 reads TGTGCCAGCAGCCAAGATCTAGCGGGGGCCGGCACAGATACGCAGTATTTT. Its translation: CASSQDLAGAGTDTQYF.

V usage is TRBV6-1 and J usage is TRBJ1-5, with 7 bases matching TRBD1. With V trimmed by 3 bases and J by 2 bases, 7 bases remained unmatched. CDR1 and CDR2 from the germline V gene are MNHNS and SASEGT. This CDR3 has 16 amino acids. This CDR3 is CASSDAQGMGNQPQHF. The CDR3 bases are TGTGCCAGCAGTGACGCACAGGGGATGGGCAATCAGCCCCAGCATTTT.

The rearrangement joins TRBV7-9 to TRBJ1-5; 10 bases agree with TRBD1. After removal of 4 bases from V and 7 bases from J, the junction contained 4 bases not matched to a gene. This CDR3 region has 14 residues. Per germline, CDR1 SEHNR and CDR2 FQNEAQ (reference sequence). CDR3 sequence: CASSSRDRGQPQHF. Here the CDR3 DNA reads TGTGCCAGCAGCTCCCGGGACAGGGGACAGCCCCAGCATTTT.

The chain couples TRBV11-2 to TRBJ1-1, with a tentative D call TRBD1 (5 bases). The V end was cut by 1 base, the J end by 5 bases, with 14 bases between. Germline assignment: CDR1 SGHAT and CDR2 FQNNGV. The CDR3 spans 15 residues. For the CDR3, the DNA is TGTGCCAGCAGCTTAGTCGGGGGGGTTCGGACTGAAGCTTTCTTT. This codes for CASSLVGGVRTEAFF.

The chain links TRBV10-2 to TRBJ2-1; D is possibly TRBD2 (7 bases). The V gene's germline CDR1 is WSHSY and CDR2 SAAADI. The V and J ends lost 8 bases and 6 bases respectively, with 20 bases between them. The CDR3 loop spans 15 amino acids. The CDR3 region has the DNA TGCGCCAGCGAACAGGGCTCGCGGGGGATCAATGAGCAGTTCTTC. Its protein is CASEQGSRGINEQFF.

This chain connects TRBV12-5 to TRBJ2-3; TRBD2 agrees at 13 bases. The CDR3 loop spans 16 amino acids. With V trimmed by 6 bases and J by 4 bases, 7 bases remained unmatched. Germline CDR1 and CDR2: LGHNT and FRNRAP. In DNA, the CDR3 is TGTGCTAGTGGCCAAACTAGCGGGGGGGCAGCAGATACGCAGTATTTT. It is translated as CASGQTSGGAADTQYF.

CDR3 region: CAWKSGGTDTQYF. In DNA form, the CDR3 reads TGTGCCTGGAAGTCGGGGGGCACAGATACGCAGTATTTT. The chain links TRBV30 to TRBJ2-3, with D perhaps TRBD2 (6 bases). Germline V gene data show CDR1 as GTSNPN and CDR2 as SVGIG (reference sequence). This CDR3 is built from 13 residues. The germline V and J ends were trimmed by 4 bases and 1 base, with 9 bases remaining between them.

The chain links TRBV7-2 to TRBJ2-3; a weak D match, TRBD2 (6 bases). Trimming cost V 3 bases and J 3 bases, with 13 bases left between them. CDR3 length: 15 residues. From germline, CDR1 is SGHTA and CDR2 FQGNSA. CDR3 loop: CASSFDGGETDTQYF. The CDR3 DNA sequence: TGTGCCAGCAGCTTCGACGGGGGTGAGACAGATACGCAGTATTTT.

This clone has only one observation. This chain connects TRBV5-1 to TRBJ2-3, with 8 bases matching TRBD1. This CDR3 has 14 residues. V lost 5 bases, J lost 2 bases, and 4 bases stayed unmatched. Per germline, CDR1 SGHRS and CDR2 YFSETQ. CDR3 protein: CASRLTGATDTQYF. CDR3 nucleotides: TGCGCCAGCAGACTGACAGGGGCCACAGATACGCAGTATTTT.

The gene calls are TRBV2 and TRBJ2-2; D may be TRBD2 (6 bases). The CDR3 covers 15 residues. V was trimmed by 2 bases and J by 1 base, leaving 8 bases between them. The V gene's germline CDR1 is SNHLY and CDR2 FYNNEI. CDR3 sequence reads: CASSEMGLNTGELFF. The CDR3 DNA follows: TGTGCCAGCAGTGAAATGGGACTGAACACCGGGGAGCTGTTTTTT.

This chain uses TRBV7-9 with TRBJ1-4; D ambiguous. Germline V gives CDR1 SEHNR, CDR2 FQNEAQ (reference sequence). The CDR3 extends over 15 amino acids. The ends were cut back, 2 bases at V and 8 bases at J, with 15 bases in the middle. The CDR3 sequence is CASSLFVRVQEKLFF. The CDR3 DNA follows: TGTGCCAGCAGCTTATTTGTGCGGGTCCAAGAAAAACTGTTTTTT.

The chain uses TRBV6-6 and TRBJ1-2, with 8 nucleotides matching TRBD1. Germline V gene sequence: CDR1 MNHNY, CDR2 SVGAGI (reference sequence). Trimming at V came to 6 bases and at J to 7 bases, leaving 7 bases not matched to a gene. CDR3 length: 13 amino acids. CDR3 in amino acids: CASRARGRIGYTF. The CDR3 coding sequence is TGTGCCAGCAGAGCCAGGGGGCGCATTGGCTACACCTTC.

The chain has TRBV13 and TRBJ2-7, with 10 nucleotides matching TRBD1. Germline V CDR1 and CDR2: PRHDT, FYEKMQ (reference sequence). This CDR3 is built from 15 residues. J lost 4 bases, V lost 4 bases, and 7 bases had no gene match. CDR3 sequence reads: CASSSPMDRGYEQYF. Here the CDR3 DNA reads TGTGCCAGCAGCTCTCCTATGGACAGGGGGTACGAGCAGTACTTC.

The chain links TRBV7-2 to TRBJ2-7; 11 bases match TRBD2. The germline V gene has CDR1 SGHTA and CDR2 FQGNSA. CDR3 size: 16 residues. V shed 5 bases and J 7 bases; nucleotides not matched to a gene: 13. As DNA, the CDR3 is TGTGCCAGCAGCGGGCGGATTAGCGGGGGGGCGGGAGAGCAGTACTTC. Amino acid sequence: CASSGRISGGAGEQYF.

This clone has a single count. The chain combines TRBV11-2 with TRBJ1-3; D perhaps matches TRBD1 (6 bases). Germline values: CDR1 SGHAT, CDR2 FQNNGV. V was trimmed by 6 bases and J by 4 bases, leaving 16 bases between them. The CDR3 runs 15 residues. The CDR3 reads CASSRDILPGNTIYF. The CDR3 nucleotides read TGTGCCAGCAGTAGGGACATCCTCCCCGGAAACACCATATATTTT. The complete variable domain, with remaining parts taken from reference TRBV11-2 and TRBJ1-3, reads EAGVAQSPRYKIIEKRQSVAFWCNPISGHATLYWYQQILGQGPKLLIQFQNNGVVDDSQLPKDRFSAERLKGVDSTLKIQPAKLEDSAVYLCASSRDILPGNTIYFGEGSWLTVV.

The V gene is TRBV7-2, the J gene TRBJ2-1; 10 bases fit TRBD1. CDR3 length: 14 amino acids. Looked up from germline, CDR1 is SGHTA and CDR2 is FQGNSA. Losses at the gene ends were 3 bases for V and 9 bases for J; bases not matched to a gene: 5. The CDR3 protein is CASSLGQGFTEQFF. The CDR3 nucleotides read TGTGCCAGCAGCTTGGGACAGGGGTTCACTGAGCAGTTCTTC.

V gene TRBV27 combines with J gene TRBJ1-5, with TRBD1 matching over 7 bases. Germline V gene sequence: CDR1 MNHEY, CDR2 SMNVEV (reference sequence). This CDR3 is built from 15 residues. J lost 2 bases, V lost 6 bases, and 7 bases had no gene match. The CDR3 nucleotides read TGTGCCAGCAGGACTACAGGGGAAGGCAATCAGCCCCAGCATTTT. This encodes CASRTTGEGNQPQHF.

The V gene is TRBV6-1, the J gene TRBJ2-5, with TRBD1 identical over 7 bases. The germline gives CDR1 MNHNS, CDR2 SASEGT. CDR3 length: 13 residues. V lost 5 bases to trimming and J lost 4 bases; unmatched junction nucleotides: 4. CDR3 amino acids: CASSYTGAETQYF. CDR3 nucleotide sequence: TGTGCCAGCAGTTATACAGGGGCAGAGACCCAGTACTTC.

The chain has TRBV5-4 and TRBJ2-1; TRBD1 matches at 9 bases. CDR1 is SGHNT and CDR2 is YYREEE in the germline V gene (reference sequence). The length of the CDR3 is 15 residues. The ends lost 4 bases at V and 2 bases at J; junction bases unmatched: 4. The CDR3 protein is CASSLDRGTYNEQFF. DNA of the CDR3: TGTGCCAGCAGCCTTGACAGGGGGACCTACAATGAGCAGTTCTTC.

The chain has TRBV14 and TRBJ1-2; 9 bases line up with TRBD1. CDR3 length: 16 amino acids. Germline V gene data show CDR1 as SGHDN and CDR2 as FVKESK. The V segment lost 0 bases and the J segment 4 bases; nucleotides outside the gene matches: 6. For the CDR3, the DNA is TGTGCCAGCAGCCAAGAAATCGGGACAGGGTCCTATGGCTACACCTTC. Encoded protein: CASSQEIGTGSYGYTF.

CDR3 sequence: CASSPGTGFSPLHF. CDR3 DNA: TGCGCCAGCAGCCCCGGGACAGGCTTTTCACCCCTCCACTTT. The V gene is TRBV5-1, the J gene TRBJ1-6; 8 nucleotides agree with TRBD1. Trimming cost V 4 bases and J 9 bases; bases outside gene matches: 6. The CDR3 runs 14 residues. Looked up from germline, CDR1 is SGHRS and CDR2 is YFSETQ.

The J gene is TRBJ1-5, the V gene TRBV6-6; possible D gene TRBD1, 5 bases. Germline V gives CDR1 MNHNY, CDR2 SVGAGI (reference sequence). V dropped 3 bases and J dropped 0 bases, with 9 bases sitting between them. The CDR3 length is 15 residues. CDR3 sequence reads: CASSYGAYSNQPQHF. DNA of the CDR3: TGTGCCAGCAGTTATGGGGCTTATAGCAATCAGCCCCAGCATTTT.

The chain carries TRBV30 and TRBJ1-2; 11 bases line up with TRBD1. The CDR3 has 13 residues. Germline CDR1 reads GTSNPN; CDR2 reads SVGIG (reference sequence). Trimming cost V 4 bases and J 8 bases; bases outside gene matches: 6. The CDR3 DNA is TGTGCCTGGACGGACAGGGGGCTTAGAGGCTACACCTTC. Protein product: CAWTDRGLRGYTF.

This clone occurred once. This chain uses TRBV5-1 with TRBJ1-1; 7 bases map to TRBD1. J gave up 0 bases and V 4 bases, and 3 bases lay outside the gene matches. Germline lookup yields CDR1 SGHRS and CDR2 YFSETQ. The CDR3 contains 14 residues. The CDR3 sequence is CASSDRVVNTEAFF. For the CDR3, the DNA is TGCGCCAGCAGCGACAGGGTTGTGAACACTGAAGCTTTCTTT.